The source of this T cell receptor (beta chain) is a study of early T cells in non-severe SARS-CoV-2 infection. TCRdb redid the calling of the 5' RACE reads with MiXCR, one entry per CDR3 protein. The table records about 40,000 distinct CDR3 sequences, about 8% of them present only once. Ten or more counts support this clonotype. The V end was cut by 2 bases, the J end by 8 bases, with 17 bases between. CDR3 size: 15 residues. Germline V gene data show CDR1 as SGHDT and CDR2 as YYEEEE. This clonotype was sampled from an adult who was a healthcare worker with PCR-confirmed SARS-CoV-2 infection or an uninfected control (not recorded which). This specimen was whole blood, taken at baseline. The chain combines TRBV5-6 with TRBJ2-1; D is possibly TRBD1 or TRBD2 (6 bases each). CDR3 bases: TGTGCCAGCAGCTTCGGAGGGGGGTTGCCTGATGAGCAGTTCTTC. Its protein product is CASSFGGGLPDEQFF.